The source of this T cell receptor (beta chain) is a study of vaccination effects on CD4 cells after COVID-19. Findings and caveats of the study: The study got few convalescent patients and did not collect any early post-infection timepoints.

Researchers isolated CD4+ T cells once approximately 10 days of culture had elapsed. Clones were read by immunoSEQ multiplex PCR, and TCRdb kept only the in-frame ones, dropping some. The sample has about 45,000 clones; roughly 74% are singletons. A remark on this clone: Its antigen is unidentified.

Germline loops: CDR1 SGHRS, CDR2 YFSETQ. V lost 4 bases, J lost 5 bases, and 15 bases lay in between. The CDR3 runs 14 residues. V gene TRBV5-1 combines with J gene TRBJ2-5; possible D gene TRBD2, 6 bases. This specimen was CD4+ T cells from PBMCs cultured without peptide, taken before COVID-19 vaccination. The sequence derives from a human donor who had a prior SARS-CoV-2 infection. CDR3 coding DNA: TGCGCCAGCAGCGGCGGAGGGCTCCCCGAGACCCAGTACTTC. This sequence encodes CASSGGGLPETQYF.